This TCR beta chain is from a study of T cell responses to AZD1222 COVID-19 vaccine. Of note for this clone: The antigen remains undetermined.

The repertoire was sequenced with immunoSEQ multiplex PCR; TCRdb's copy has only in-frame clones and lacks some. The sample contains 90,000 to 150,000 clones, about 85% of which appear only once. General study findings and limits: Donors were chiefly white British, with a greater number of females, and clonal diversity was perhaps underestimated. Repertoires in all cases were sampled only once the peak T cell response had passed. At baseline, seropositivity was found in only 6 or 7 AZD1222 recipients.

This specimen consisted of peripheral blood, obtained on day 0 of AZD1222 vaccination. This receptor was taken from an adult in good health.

This CDR3 is CASSYKASGNTIYF. CDR3 bases: TGTGCCAGCAGTTACAAGGCCTCTGGAAACACCATATATTTT. The chain links TRBV6-5 to TRBJ1-3; D unresolved. Between the trimmed V and J ends, which lost 2 bases and 0 bases, there was a span of 5 bases. The CDR3 has 14 residues. Germline CDR1 reads MNHEY; CDR2 reads SVGAGI.